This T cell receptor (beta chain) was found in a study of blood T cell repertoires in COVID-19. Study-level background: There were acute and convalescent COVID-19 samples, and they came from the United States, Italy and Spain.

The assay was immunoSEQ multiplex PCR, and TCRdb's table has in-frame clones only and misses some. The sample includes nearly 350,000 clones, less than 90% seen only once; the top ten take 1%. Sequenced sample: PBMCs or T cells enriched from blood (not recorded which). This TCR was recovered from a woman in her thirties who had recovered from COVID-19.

The CDR3, as DNA: TGTGCCAGCAGTGAAGCGGGGGGGGCGCGGGTCTATGGCTACACCTTC. Amino acid sequence: CASSEAGGARVYGYTF. The chain has TRBV2 and TRBJ1-2, with D possibly TRBD1 on 6 matching bases. V lost 0 bases, J lost 4 bases, and 15 bases lay in between. Germline assignment: CDR1 SNHLY and CDR2 FYNNEI. CDR3 length: 16 residues.